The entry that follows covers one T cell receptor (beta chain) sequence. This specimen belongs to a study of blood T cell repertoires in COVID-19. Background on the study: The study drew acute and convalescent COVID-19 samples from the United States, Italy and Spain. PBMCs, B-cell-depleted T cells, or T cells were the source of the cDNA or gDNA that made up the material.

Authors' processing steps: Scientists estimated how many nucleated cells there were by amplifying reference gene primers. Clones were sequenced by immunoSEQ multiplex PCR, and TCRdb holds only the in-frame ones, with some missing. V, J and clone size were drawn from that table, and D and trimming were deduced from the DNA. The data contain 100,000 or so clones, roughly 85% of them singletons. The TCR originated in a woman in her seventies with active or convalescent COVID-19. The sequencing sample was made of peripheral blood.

The CDR3 nucleotides read TGTGCCAGCAGCTTGGGGACTTCCCAAGAGACCCAGTACTTC. It encodes CASSLGTSQETQYF. The J gene is TRBJ2-5, the V gene TRBV5-4, with D possibly matching TRBD2 (5 bases). CDR1 SGHNT and CDR2 YYREEE come from the germline V gene (reference sequence). This CDR3 is built from 14 residues. Between the trimmed V and J ends, which lost 0 bases and 1 base, there was a span of 7 bases.